This T cell receptor (beta chain) was found in a study of Ad26.COV2.S vaccination and SARS-CoV-2 variants (dated by TCRdb to the early 2020s). Study-level background: The specificity and breadth of SARS-CoV-2-reactive T cell receptors after Ad26.COV2.S vaccination were assessed by TCRbeta repertoire sequencing. A total of 32 samples were included in the TCR-sequenced set, comprising roughly 19 Ad26.COV2.S vaccine recipients, 5 placebo recipients and 8 SARS-CoV-2 convalescent individuals.

The time point label, as the study defines it: individuals recovered from natural SARS-CoV-2 infection. General findings and caveats noted by the study authors: Ad26.COV2.S recipients had higher spike-specific TCR breadth than placebo recipients (P = 0.0014). The authors noted that total T cell responses may have been underestimated by the TCR breadth and depth analyses. Vaccine and placebo recipients had comparable non-spike TCR breadth, which fits with the vaccine containing only spike. Substantial breadth of spike-specific CD8+ and CD4+ T cell responses was reported after vaccination.

The cysteine opens and the phenylalanine closes a CDR3 of 16 amino acids. This entry keeps only the CDR3 DNA: 48 bases, framed from base 1. The germline V gene gives CDR1 as MNHEY and CDR2 as SVGAGI. V lost 4 bases and J lost 3 bases; the stretch between them is 16 bases long. TCRbeta CDR3 regions were sequenced with the immunoSEQ Assay. After extraction, genomic DNA underwent amplification by bias-controlled multiplex PCR, followed by high-throughput sequencing. As for the original processing: To quantify the absolute abundance of each unique TCRbeta CDR3 region, sequences were collapsed and filtered. T cell fraction was estimated by normalizing TCRbeta template counts to usable DNA, with usable DNA measured through amplification of reference genes found in all nucleated cells. Repertoire TCRs were annotated as SARS-CoV-2-specific by exact matching of V gene, CDR3 amino acid sequence and J gene to a known reactive TCR set. The reference SARS-CoV-2 TCR set was obtained from MIRA and was filtered for enrichment in COVID-19-positive ImmuneCODE repertoires, whereby public or cross-reactive TCRs were removed. Based on the MIRA antigens, annotated TCRs were further analysed at the level of specific ORF or position within ORF. Breadth was defined as annotated unique rearrangements over total unique productive rearrangements; depth was the summed frequency of those rearrangements. Two-sided Wilcoxon rank-sum tests were applied when comparing TCR breadth between groups. TCRdb limited this immuneACCESS table to in-frame rearrangements with V and J called. A share of clones is missing; checked studies link under half to unresolved V genes, and the rest is unexplained. D and trimming come from the DNA, and the V and J calls and clone size come from that table. The sample table shows about 350,000 clones, and under 95% are seen once. The top ten constitute roughly 3.9% of the sample.

This clone has just a few counts. The target of this receptor is not known. No base quality values were provided; no much bigger clone lies one nucleotide off. The TCR comes from a human donor who had recovered from COVID-19. The rearranged chain carries TRBV6-5 and TRBJ1-5; D gene: possibly TRBD1, on 6 matching bases. The sample consisted of peripheral blood, taken after recovery from COVID-19. In nucleotides, the sequence is TGTGCCAGCAGTTCCCGGGGGGCGCGGGACAATCAGCCCCAGCATTTT. It translates as CASSSRGARDNQPQHF.